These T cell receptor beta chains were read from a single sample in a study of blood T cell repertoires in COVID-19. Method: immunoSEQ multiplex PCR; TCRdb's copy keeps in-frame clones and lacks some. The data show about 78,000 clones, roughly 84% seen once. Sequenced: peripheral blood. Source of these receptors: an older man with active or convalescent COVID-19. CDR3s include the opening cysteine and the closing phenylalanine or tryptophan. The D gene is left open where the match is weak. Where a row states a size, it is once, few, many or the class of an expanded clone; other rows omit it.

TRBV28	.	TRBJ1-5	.	CASSPWGQWGNQPQHF	TGTGCCAGCAGCCCCTGGGGGCAGTGGGGGAATCAGCCCCAGCATTTT
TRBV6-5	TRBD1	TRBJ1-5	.	CASRGDSSRPMTQHF	TGTGCCAGCAGGGGGGACAGTTCCAGGCCAATGACCCAGCATTTT
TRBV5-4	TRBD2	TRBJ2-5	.	CASSQGLAVDQETQYF	TGTGCCAGCAGCCAAGGACTAGCGGTAGACCAAGAGACCCAGTACTTC
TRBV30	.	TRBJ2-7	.	CAWSVGLNRGEQYF	TGTGCCTGGAGTGTTGGTCTCAACCGCGGCGAGCAGTACTTC
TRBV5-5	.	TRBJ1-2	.	CASSLAGTMDGYTF	TGTGCCAGCAGCTTGGCGGGGACAATGGATGGCTACACCTTC
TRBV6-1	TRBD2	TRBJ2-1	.	CASSEAQRGVGEQFF	TGTGCCAGCAGTGAAGCTCAGCGGGGGGTGGGTGAGCAGTTCTTC
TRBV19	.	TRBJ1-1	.	CASSSMGITEAFF	TGTGCCAGTAGTTCTATGGGCATCACTGAAGCTTTCTTT
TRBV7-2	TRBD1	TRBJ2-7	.	CASSLVGGSTYEQYF	TGTGCCAGCAGCTTAGTAGGGGGCAGCACCTACGAGCAGTACTTC
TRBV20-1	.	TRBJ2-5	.	CSASYETQYF	TGCAGTGCTAGTTATGAGACCCAGTACTTC
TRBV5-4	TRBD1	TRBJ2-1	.	CASSLGQGVPSEQFF	TGTGCCAGCAGCTTGGGGCAGGGGGTACCCAGTGAGCAGTTCTTC
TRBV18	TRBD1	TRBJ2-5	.	CASSRDRGVYETQYF	TGTGCCAGCTCGCGGGACAGGGGTGTGTATGAGACCCAGTACTTC
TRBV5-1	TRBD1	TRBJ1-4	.	CASSLAGDRGAEKLFF	TGCGCCAGCAGCTTGGCCGGGGACAGGGGAGCTGAAAAACTGTTTTTT
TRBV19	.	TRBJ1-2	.	CASSKDQYYGYTF	TGTGCCAGTAGTAAAGACCAGTACTATGGCTACACCTTC
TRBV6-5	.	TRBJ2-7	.	CASSYRGNYEQYF	TGTGCCAGCAGTTACAGGGGGAACTACGAGCAGTACTTC
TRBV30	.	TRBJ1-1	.	CAWTPGSNTEAFF	TGTGCCTGGACTCCAGGTTCTAACACTGAAGCTTTCTTT
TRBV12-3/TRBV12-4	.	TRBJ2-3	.	CASSLNPTDTQYF	TGTGCCAGCAGTCTAAACCCCACAGATACGCAGTATTTT
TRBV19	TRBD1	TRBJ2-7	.	CASSPRTGGTYEQYF	TGTGCCAGTAGTCCGCGGACAGGGGGGACCTACGAGCAGTACTTC
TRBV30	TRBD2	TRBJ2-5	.	CAWSKGLAPETQYF	TGTGCCTGGAGTAAGGGACTAGCCCCAGAGACCCAGTACTTC
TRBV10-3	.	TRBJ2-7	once	CAISDGRETYEQYF	TGTGCCATCAGTGATGGCCGGGAAACCTACGAGCAGTACTTC
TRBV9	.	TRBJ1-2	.	CASSVGGRVWNGYTF	TGTGCCAGCAGCGTAGGTGGCAGGGTATGGAATGGCTACACCTTC
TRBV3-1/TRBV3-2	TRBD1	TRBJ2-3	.	CASSQQGADTQYF	TGTGCCAGCAGCCAGCAGGGGGCAGATACGCAGTATTTT
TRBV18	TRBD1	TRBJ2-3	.	CASSLVGTGEYTDTQYF	TGTGCCAGCTCACTGGTGGGTACAGGGGAATACACAGATACGCAGTATTTT
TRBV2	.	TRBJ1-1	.	CASRRNSNTEAFF	TGTGCCAGCCGAAGGAACAGTAACACTGAAGCTTTCTTT
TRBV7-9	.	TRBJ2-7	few	CASSLGNLAYEQYF	TGTGCCAGCAGCTTAGGGAATCTAGCCTACGAGCAGTACTTC
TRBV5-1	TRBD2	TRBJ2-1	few	CASSLDQREGNEQFF	TGCGCCAGCAGCTTGGACCAGCGGGAAGGCAATGAGCAGTTCTTC
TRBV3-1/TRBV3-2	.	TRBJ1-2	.	CASSQGVAGFSYGYTF	TGTGCCAGCAGCCAAGGAGTGGCGGGATTTAGCTATGGCTACACCTTC
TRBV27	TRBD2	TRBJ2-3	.	CASRVMAGGTQYF	TGTGCCAGCAGAGTTATGGCGGGAGGTACGCAGTATTTT
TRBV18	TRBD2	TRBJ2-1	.	CASSPPSGASYNEQFF	TGTGCCAGCTCACCACCTAGCGGGGCCTCCTACAATGAGCAGTTCTTC
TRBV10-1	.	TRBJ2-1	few	CASKPLARYNEQFF	TGCGCCAGCAAGCCCCTCGCGAGATACAATGAGCAGTTCTTC
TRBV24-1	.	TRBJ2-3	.	CATSDSLGQDTQYF	TGTGCCACCAGTGATAGCCTGGGGCAAGATACGCAGTATTTT
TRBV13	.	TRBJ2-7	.	CASSLKALASYEQYF	TGTGCCAGCAGCTTAAAAGCTCTAGCGTCCTACGAGCAGTACTTC
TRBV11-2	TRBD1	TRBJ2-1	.	CASRTTGDEQFF	TGTGCCAGCAGGACAACAGGGGATGAGCAGTTCTTC
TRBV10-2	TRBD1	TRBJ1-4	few	CASHTGVNEKLFF	TGCGCCAGCCACACAGGGGTTAATGAAAAACTGTTTTTT
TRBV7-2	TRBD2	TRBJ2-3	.	CASSLGTSGGHTQYF	TGTGCCAGCAGCTTAGGGACTAGCGGGGGGCACACGCAGTATTTT
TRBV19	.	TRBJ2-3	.	CASKGGLAGSTDTQYF	TGTGCCAGTAAGGGGGGGTTGGCGGGGAGCACAGATACGCAGTATTTT
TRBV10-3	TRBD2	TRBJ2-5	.	CAISSGLAAQTQYF	TGTGCCATCAGCTCGGGACTAGCAGCACAGACCCAGTACTTC
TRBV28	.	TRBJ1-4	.	CASSFLSGNEKLFF	TGTGCCAGCAGTTTTCTGTCCGGGAATGAAAAACTGTTTTTT
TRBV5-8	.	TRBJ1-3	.	CASSFKGRNTIYF	TGTGCCAGCAGCTTCAAGGGGCGAAACACCATATATTTT
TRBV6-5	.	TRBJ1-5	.	CASSLQGGQPQHF	TGTGCCAGCAGTCTACAGGGTGGTCAGCCCCAGCATTTT
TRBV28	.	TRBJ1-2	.	CASRETANYGYTF	TGTGCCAGCAGGGAAACAGCTAACTATGGCTACACCTTC
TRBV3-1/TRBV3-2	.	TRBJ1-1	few	CASSQVPRSGAFF	TGTGCCAGCAGCCAAGTCCCCCGTTCCGGGGCTTTCTTT
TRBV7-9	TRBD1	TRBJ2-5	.	CASSLRQGQETQYF	TGTGCCAGCAGCCTGCGACAGGGTCAAGAGACCCAGTACTTC
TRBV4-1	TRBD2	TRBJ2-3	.	CASSEGDGRGGDTQYF	TGCGCCAGCAGCGAAGGGGACGGACGGGGGGGAGATACGCAGTATTTT
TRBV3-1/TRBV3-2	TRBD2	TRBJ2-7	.	CASSQDGTSETYEQYF	TGTGCCAGCAGCCAAGATGGGACTAGCGAAACCTACGAGCAGTACTTC
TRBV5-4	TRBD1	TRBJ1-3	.	CASSRTGSSGNTIYF	TGTGCCAGCAGCCGGACAGGGAGCTCTGGAAACACCATATATTTT
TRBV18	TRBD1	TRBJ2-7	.	CASSPLTGTGYEQYF	TGTGCCAGCTCACCGCTTACCGGGACAGGCTACGAGCAGTACTTC
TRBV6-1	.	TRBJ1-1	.	CASSELGHRNTEAFF	TGTGCCAGCAGTGAACTGGGCCATCGTAACACTGAAGCTTTCTTT
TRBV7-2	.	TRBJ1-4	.	CASSEGAGEKLFF	TGTGCCAGCAGCGAAGGGGCAGGAGAAAAACTGTTTTTT
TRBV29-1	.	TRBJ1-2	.	CSVLVANYGYTF	TGCAGCGTCCTCGTTGCTAACTATGGCTACACCTTC
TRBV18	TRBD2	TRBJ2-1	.	CASSQAGGSNFDEQFF	TGTGCCAGCTCACAGGCGGGAGGGAGCAATTTCGATGAGCAGTTCTTC
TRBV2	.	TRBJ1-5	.	CASSDGREQPQHF	TGTGCCAGCAGTGACGGCAGGGAACAACCCCAGCATTTT
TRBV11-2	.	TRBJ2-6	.	CASSSQGWAGANVLTF	TGTGCCAGCAGCTCCCAGGGTTGGGCTGGGGCCAACGTCCTGACTTTC
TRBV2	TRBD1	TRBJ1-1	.	CASKGQGYTEAFF	TGTGCCAGCAAGGGACAGGGGTACACTGAAGCTTTCTTT
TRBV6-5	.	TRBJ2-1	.	CASRVLGVSYEQFF	TGTGCCAGCAGAGTTCTAGGCGTTTCTTATGAGCAGTTCTTC